This is a list of T cell receptor beta chains from one sample in a study of blood T cell repertoires in COVID-19. Clones were read by immunoSEQ multiplex PCR, and TCRdb kept only the in-frame ones, dropping some. Here the sample spans about 200,000 clones, 70% to 90% being singletons. Sample: peripheral blood. The receptor set was obtained from a woman at least 80 years old with acute or convalescent COVID-19. The conserved cysteine and the conserved F or W are not part of the CDR3 here. Fields, in order: J gene, V gene, CDR3 protein.

>TRBJ2-5|TRBV7-9
ASSLASGRLQETQY
>TRBJ2-7|TRBV7-9
ASSSPGQGVYEQY
>TRBJ2-3|TRBV9
ASSVAAGGPDTQY
>TRBJ1-1|TRBV6-5
ASRKYGGDRVAF
>TRBJ1-5|TRBV30
AWSGDLGQPQH
>TRBJ2-7|TRBV15
ATSRQGYSYEQY
>TRBJ1-3|TRBV30
AWGGPVSGNTIY
>TRBJ1-4|TRBV6-5
ASSYAGTDTPEKLF
>TRBJ2-3|TRBV12-5
ASGFGREGRSGSTDTQY
>TRBJ2-1|TRBV5-1
ASSLPLAGNNEQF
>TRBJ1-2|TRBV28
ASSSPGQGNYGYT
>TRBJ1-2|TRBV7-2
ASSLGRGRGNYGYT
>TRBJ1-5|TRBV28
ASDRGSYQPQH
>TRBJ2-1|TRBV5-4
ASSVGTESYNEQF
>TRBJ2-3|TRBV21-1
ASSIPTGLTDTQY
>TRBJ2-1|TRBV24-1
ATSDRTSGSYNEQF
>TRBJ1-1|TRBV29-1
SFSPGTGVGTEAF
>TRBJ1-1|TRBV28
ASSLRRTEAF
>TRBJ1-5|TRBV18
ASSAGGEHNQPQH
>TRBJ2-6|TRBV18
ASSPKSQASGANVLT
>TRBJ2-6|TRBV5-6
ASSLWGAGANVLT
>TRBJ2-1|TRBV3-1/TRBV3-2
ASSQGGTGGEQF
>TRBJ2-1|TRBV9
ASSVGDRAYNEQF
>TRBJ2-3|TRBV11-2
ASSLILATTDTQY
>TRBJ2-5|TRBV5-6
ASSLSPESGMTQY
>TRBJ2-3|TRBV4-3
ASSQVWSGRAGTDTQY
>TRBJ1-3|TRBV7-2
ASSPHTTGVGNTIY